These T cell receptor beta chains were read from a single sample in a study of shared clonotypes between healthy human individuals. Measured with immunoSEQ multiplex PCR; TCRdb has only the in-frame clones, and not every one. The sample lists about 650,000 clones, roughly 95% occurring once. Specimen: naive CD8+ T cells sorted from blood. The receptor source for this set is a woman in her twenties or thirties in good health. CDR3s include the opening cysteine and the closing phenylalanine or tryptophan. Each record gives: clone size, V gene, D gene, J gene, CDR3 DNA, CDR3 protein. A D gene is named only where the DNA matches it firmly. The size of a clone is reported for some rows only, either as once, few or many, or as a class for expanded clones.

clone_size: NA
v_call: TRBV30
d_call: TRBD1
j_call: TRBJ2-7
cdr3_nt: TGTGCCTGGAGTTTTGTTACGGGACAGCGCCCCTACGAGCAGTACTTC
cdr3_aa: CAWSFVTGQRPYEQYF

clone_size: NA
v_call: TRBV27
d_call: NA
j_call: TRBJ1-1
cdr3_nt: TGTGCCAGCAGTTTGTGGCCTGTGAACACTGAAGCTTTCTTT
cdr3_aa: CASSLWPVNTEAFF

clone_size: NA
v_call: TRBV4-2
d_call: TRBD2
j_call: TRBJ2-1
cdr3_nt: TGTGCCGCAGGGCGGGCTAGCGGCTACGATGAGCAGTTCTTC
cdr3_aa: CAAGRASGYDEQFF

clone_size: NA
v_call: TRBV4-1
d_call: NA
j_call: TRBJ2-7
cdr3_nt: TGCGCCAGCAGCCAAGATTCAGGGGTAGGGGAGCAGTACTTC
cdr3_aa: CASSQDSGVGEQYF

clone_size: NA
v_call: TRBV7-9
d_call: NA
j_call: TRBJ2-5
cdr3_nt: TGTGCCAGCAGCTTATCTTACTCCCAAGAGACCCAGTACTTC
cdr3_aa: CASSLSYSQETQYF

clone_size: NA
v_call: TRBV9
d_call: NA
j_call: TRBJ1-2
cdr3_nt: TGTGCCAGCAGCTCCGGTCGGGCTGGCTACACCTTC
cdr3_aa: CASSSGRAGYTF

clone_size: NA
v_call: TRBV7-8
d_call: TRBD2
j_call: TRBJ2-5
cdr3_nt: TGTGCCAGCAGCTTAGGTATTAGCGGGAAGGATTGGGAGACCCAGTACTTC
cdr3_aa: CASSLGISGKDWETQYF

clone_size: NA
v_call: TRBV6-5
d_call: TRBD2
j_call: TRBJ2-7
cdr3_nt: TGTGCCAGCAGTTACCCCGGGGAGGGAGGTCTCTACGAGCAGTACTTC
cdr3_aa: CASSYPGEGGLYEQYF

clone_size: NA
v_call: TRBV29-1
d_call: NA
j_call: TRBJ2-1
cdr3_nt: TGCAGCGTTACCAGCGACTACAATGAGCAGTTCTTC
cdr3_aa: CSVTSDYNEQFF

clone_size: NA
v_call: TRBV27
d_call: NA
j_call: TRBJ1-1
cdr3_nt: TGTGCCAGCAGTTCCCGGACGGATTTGGCTTTCTTT
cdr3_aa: CASSSRTDLAFF

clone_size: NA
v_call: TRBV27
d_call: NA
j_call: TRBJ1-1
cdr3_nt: TGTGCCAGCACTTTGGGCCAGGGGTACACTGAAGCTTTCTTT
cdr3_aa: CASTLGQGYTEAFF

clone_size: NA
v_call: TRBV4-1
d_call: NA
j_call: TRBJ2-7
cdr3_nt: TGCGCCAGCAGCCAAGGCGAATACGAGCAGTACTTC
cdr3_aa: CASSQGEYEQYF

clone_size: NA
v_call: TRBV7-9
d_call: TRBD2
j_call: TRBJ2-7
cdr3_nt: TGTGCCAGCAGCTTAGTTGGCGGGGGGAAGGCCTACGAGCAGTACTTC
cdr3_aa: CASSLVGGGKAYEQYF

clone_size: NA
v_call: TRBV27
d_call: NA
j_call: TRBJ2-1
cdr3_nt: TGTGCCAGCAGTTTATCGCCCAGAGAGCAGTTCTTC
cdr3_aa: CASSLSPREQFF

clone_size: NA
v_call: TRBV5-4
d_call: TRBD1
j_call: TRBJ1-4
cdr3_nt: TGTGCCAGCAGCGTCGGGACAGGGGAGTACGAAAAACTGTTTTTT
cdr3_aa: CASSVGTGEYEKLFF

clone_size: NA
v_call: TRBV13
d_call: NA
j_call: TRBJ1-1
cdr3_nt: TGTGCCAGCAGTCCTTTTCTTGGGACTGAAGCTTTCTTT
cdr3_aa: CASSPFLGTEAFF

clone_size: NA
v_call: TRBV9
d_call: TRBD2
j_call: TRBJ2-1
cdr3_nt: TGTGCCAGCAGCGGGAGCGGGAGTTCCTACAATGAGCAGTTCTTC
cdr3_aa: CASSGSGSSYNEQFF

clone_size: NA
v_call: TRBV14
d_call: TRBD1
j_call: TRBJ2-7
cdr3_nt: TGTGCCAGCAGACAGACAGGGCTCTCCTACGAGCAGTACTTC
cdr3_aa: CASRQTGLSYEQYF

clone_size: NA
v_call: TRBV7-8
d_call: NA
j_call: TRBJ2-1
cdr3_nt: TGTGCCAGCAGCCCCCCACAGAGTAATGAGCAGTTCTTC
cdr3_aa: CASSPPQSNEQFF

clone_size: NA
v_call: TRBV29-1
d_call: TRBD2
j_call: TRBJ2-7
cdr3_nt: TGCAGCGTTCGAACCGGGACTAGCGGATTCTCCTACGAGCAGTACTTC
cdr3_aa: CSVRTGTSGFSYEQYF

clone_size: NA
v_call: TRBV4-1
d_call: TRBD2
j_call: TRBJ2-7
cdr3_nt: TGCGCCAGCAGCCAACTCGATTCGGGGACTAGCGGCTACGAGCAGTACTTC
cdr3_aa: CASSQLDSGTSGYEQYF

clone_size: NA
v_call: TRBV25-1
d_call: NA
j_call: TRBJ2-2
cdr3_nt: TGTGCCAGCAGTGACTCCTTCACCGGGGAGCTGTTTTTT
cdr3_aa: CASSDSFTGELFF

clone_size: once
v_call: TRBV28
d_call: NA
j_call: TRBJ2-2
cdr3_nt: TGTGCCAGCCGCGGCGGTAACACCGGGGAGCTGTTTTTT
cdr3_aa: CASRGGNTGELFF

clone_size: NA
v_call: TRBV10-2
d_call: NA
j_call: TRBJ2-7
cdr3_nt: TGCGCCAGCAGCCTACTAGCCGATCGCTCCTACGAGCAGTACTTC
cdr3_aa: CASSLLADRSYEQYF

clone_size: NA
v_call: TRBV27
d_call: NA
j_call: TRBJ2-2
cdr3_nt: TGTGCCAGCACGGAGACTTTGAACACCGGGGAGCTGTTTTTT
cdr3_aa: CASTETLNTGELFF

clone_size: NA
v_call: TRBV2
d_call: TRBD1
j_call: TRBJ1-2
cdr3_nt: TGTGCCAGCAGGGACAGGGGGAACTATGGCTACACCTTC
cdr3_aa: CASRDRGNYGYTF

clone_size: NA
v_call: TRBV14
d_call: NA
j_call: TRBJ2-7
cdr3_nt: TGTGCCAGCAGCCAAGACAACCCAGTTCTATCCTACGAGCAGTACTTC
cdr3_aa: CASSQDNPVLSYEQYF

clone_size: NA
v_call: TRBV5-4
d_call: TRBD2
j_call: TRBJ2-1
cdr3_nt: TGTGCCAGCAGCTTCACAGCGGGAGCGGACAATGAGCAGTTCTTC
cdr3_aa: CASSFTAGADNEQFF

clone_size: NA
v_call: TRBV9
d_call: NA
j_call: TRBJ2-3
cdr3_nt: TGTGCCAGCAGCTCACCTAGTACCCTAAGCACAGATACGCAGTATTTT
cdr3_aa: CASSSPSTLSTDTQYF

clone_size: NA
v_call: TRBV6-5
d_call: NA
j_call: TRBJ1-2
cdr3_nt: TGTGCCAGCAGCCCCAGGGGCACTTCGCCCTATGGCTACACCTTC
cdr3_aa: CASSPRGTSPYGYTF

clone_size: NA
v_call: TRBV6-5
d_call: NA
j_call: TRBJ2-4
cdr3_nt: TGTGCCAGCAGTTACTCGGCGAGTGGGCTAGACATTCAGTACTTC
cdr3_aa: CASSYSASGLDIQYF